The next 22 T cell receptor beta chains were all read from a single sample in a study of identical twins. Using its own MiXCR run on the 5' RACE reads, TCRdb lists one record per CDR3 protein. This table holds approximately 210,000 distinct CDR3 sequences, approximately 16% found once. These sequences were also reported in another study, on T cells expressing NK-cell markers.

Sequencing input: CD8+ T cells sorted from blood. These receptors all stem from a woman under 30 in good health.

The chain links TRBV6-2 or TRBV6-3 to TRBJ2-2; no clear D gene. The germline V gene encodes CDR1 MNHEY and CDR2 SVGEGT. The germline V and J ends were trimmed by 3 bases and 9 bases, with 8 bases remaining between them. The CDR3 spans 12 residues. The CDR3 here is CASSYSSRELFF. In DNA form, the CDR3 reads TGTGCCAGCAGTTATTCCTCCCGGGAGCTGTTTTTT.

This clonotype has more than one count but fewer than ten. The rearrangement uses TRBV10-2 and TRBJ2-7; no firm D call. Germline assignment: CDR1 WSHSY and CDR2 SAAADI. The CDR3 consists of 15 residues. Trimming removed 5 bases at V and 2 bases at J, with 16 bases between. The DNA of the CDR3 is TGCGCCAGCAGTTCCCACCCGGCCCCCGCCTACGAGCAGTACTTC. Amino acids: CASSSHPAPAYEQYF.

CDR3 region: CASSVDRAGTSGNEQFF. DNA for the CDR3: TGTGCCAGCAGCGTAGACAGGGCCGGGACTAGCGGGAATGAGCAGTTCTTC. The chain is built from TRBV9 and TRBJ2-1; 12 nucleotides line up with TRBD2. This CDR3 comprises 17 residues. Germline CDR1 SGDLS, CDR2 YYNGEE. Unmatched junction bases numbered 8, after V lost 0 bases and J lost 7 bases.

This clonotype was observed a handful of times. J is TRBJ2-3 and V is TRBV11-2; 11 bases map to TRBD2. Unmatched junction bases numbered 12, after V lost 2 bases and J lost 2 bases. Germline V gives CDR1 SGHAT, CDR2 FQNNGV. This CDR3 has 19 amino acids. The CDR3 region has the DNA TGTGCCAGCAGCTTAATAGGGGGAGGACTAGCGGGTGTCACAGATACGCAGTATTTT. It specifies CASSLIGGGLAGVTDTQYF.

The rearrangement joins TRBV19 to TRBJ1-2; the D gene is possibly TRBD1 (6 bases). The CDR3 contains 13 residues. Germline V lookup: CDR1 LNHDA, CDR2 SQIVND (reference sequence). Trimming shortened V by 9 bases and J by 8 bases, and 19 bases separated the two germline ends. CDR3 protein: CASLTGSGYGYTF. Written as DNA, the CDR3 is TGTGCCAGCCTAACAGGGAGTGGTTACGGCTACACCTTC.

This chain links TRBV20-1 with TRBJ2-1; D might be TRBD2 (5 bases). The germline V gene encodes CDR1 DFQATT and CDR2 SNEGSKA (reference sequence). V was shortened by 3 bases and J by 6 bases, with 9 bases between the two germline ends. The CDR3 loop spans 12 amino acids. CDR3 in amino acids: CSAREVGNEQFF. The DNA of the CDR3 is TGCAGTGCTAGGGAGGTTGGCAATGAGCAGTTCTTC.

This clonotype was observed a few times. The gene calls are TRBV25-1 and TRBJ2-1; 12 nucleotides agree with TRBD2. The ends lost 4 bases at V and 2 bases at J; junction bases unmatched: 6. CDR3 length: 17 residues. Per the germline V gene, CDR1 is MGHDK and CDR2 is SYGVNS. The chain's CDR3 is CASSGDWTSGTYNEQFF. The DNA for the CDR3 is TGTGCCAGCAGTGGTGACTGGACTAGCGGGACCTACAATGAGCAGTTCTTC.

This clonotype was counted a few times. This chain uses TRBV12-5 with TRBJ2-7; D not resolved. Germline V gene data show CDR1 as LGHNT and CDR2 as FRNRAP. Trimming pared 6 bases from V and 1 base from J, leaving 13 bases between. This CDR3 is 14 amino acids long. The CDR3, as DNA: TGTGCTAGTGGGAAACGAAATAAGTCCTACGAGCAGTACTTC. Translating it yields CASGKRNKSYEQYF.

This chain links TRBV29-1 with TRBJ1-1; the D gene is possibly TRBD1 (6 bases). CDR3 size: 16 residues. The V end was cut by 2 bases, the J end by 4 bases, with 20 bases between. Germline CDR1 is SQVTM and CDR2 is ANQGSEA. The CDR3 DNA sequence: TGCAGCGTTGAACGCCGGACAGTGGGTCCGGGCACTGAAGCTTTCTTT. Its translation: CSVERRTVGPGTEAFF.

The rearrangement links TRBV6-5 to TRBJ1-5; unclear D gene. This CDR3 region has 14 residues. The germline V and J ends were trimmed by 2 bases and 6 bases, with 11 bases remaining between them. CDR1 is MNHEY, CDR2 SVGAGI, per germline. The CDR3 region has the DNA TGTGCCAGCAGTTACACGGAGGAATCTCAGCCCCAGCATTTT. It codes for CASSYTEESQPQHF.

This sequence joins TRBV12-3 or TRBV12-4 and TRBJ2-5; 10 positions agree with TRBD2. There are 16 residues in the CDR3. The J segment lost 1 base and the V segment lost 1 base, leaving 3 bases of the junction unmatched. The CDR3 nucleotides are TGTGCCAGCAGTTTAGGTCCTAGCGGGGGCCAAGAGACCCAGTACTTC. Its translation: CASSLGPSGGQETQYF.

The rearrangement joins TRBV6-1 to TRBJ2-1, with TRBD2 matching over 12 bases. Per germline, CDR1 MNHNS and CDR2 SASEGT. V shed 7 bases, J shed 7 bases, and the junction held 5 bases outside the gene matches. This CDR3 is 14 amino acids long. The CDR3 region has the DNA TGTGCCAGCAATCGACTAGCGGGAGATAATGAGCAGTTCTTC. Its translation: CASNRLAGDNEQFF.

This clonotype was seen at least ten times. V usage is TRBV2 and J usage is TRBJ1-4; 8 nucleotides align to TRBD1. This CDR3 spans 14 amino acids. Germline CDR1 is SNHLY and CDR2 is FYNNEI. V lost 8 bases, J lost 8 bases, and 10 bases stayed unmatched. The CDR3 DNA sequence: TGTGCCAGCCAGACCGGGACAGGAAGGGAAAAACTGTTTTTT. Encoded protein: CASQTGTGREKLFF.

The V gene is TRBV5-1, the J gene TRBJ2-3; 8 bases align to TRBD1. Germline V gene sequence: CDR1 SGHRS, CDR2 YFSETQ. V shed 0 bases, J shed 4 bases, and the junction held 7 bases outside the gene matches. This CDR3 spans 16 amino acids. CDR3 DNA sequence: TGCGCCAGCAGCTTGGCTCCGGACAGGGTAGCAGATACGCAGTATTTT. This sequence encodes CASSLAPDRVADTQYF.

V usage is TRBV5-6 and J usage is TRBJ2-7; D call uncertain. The germline CDR1 and CDR2 sequences are SGHDT and YYEEEE. The CDR3 loop spans 15 amino acids. With 0 bases removed from V and 3 bases from J, the gap between germline ends came to 13 bases. The CDR3 region is CASSLGTGLGYEQYF. CDR3 in DNA: TGTGCCAGCAGCTTGGGTACGGGCCTAGGCTACGAGCAGTACTTC.

This clonotype came up many times. The CDR3 DNA reads as TGTGCCAGCAGCGGCAGTTACAATGAGCAGTTCTTC. It yields the protein CASSGSYNEQFF. V gene TRBV9 combines with J gene TRBJ2-1; D is uncertain. The germline V and J ends were trimmed by 3 bases and 4 bases, with 5 bases remaining between them. Germline CDR1 is SGDLS and CDR2 is YYNGEE. This CDR3 is 12 amino acids long.

This clonotype was recorded many times. V and J are TRBV9 and TRBJ2-2; no reliable D call. The CDR3 extends over 12 amino acids. V was clipped by 2 bases and J by 6 bases, with 5 bases between them. In germline, CDR1 is SGDLS, CDR2 YYNGEE. In DNA form, the CDR3 reads TGTGCCAGCAGCGTTTCCGCCGGGGAGCTGTTTTTT. Its translation: CASSVSAGELFF.

The chain uses TRBV14 and TRBJ2-3; the D gene is possibly TRBD2 (6 bases). Germline V gene sequence: CDR1 SGHDN, CDR2 FVKESK. The CDR3 totals 18 residues. The germline V and J ends were trimmed by 1 base and 0 bases, with 17 bases remaining between them. CDR3 region: CASSQVLGRPYSTDTQYF. CDR3 DNA: TGTGCCAGCAGCCAAGTTCTAGGGAGGCCCTATAGCACAGATACGCAGTATTTT. The full variable domain, in which reference TRBV14 and TRBJ2-3 provide the parts outside the CDR3, is EAGVTQFPSHSVIEKGQTVTLRCDPISGHDNLYWYRRVMGKEIKFLLHFVKESKQDESGMPNNRFLAERTGGTYSTLKVQPAELEDSGVYFCASSQVLGRPYSTDTQYFGPGTRLTVL.

The V call is TRBV14, the J call TRBJ1-2, with unresolved D. CDR3 length equals 13 residues. The ends were cut back, 4 bases at V and 7 bases at J, with 13 bases in the middle. Looked up from germline, CDR1 is SGHDN and CDR2 is FVKESK. CDR3 nucleotides: TGTGCCAGCAGCCCAGCCCCCATCCTTGGCTACACCTTC. This encodes CASSPAPILGYTF.

This clonotype was counted between two and nine times. This rearrangement joins TRBV5-6 to TRBJ1-4; D uncertain. Trimming shortened V by 5 bases and J by 0 bases, and 5 bases separated the two germline ends. The CDR3 covers 13 residues. Looked up from germline, CDR1 is SGHDT and CDR2 is YYEEEE. CDR3 in DNA: TGTGCCAGCAGTTACGCAACTAATGAAAAACTGTTTTTT. Its protein product is CASSYATNEKLFF.

This clonotype showed up just a few times. This chain joins TRBV9 and TRBJ2-1; 7 bases match TRBD2. CDR3 length equals 17 residues. CDR1 and CDR2 (germline): SGDLS, YYNGEE. With 0 bases clipped from V and 0 bases from J, the junction kept 6 bases outside the gene matches. The chain's CDR3 is CASSVGGGSGSYNEQFF. In DNA, the CDR3 is TGTGCCAGCAGCGTAGGGGGGGGGAGTGGCTCCTACAATGAGCAGTTCTTC.

Only a few counts were recorded for this clonotype. V and J are TRBV28 and TRBJ2-1, with D tentatively TRBD2 (5 bases). In germline, CDR1 is MDHEN, CDR2 SYDVKM. V lost 3 bases and J lost 0, with 21 bases in between. The CDR3 runs 19 residues. The CDR3 DNA reads as TGTGCCAGCAGTTTCTCTATCGGGGTTGCCCCCAGCTCCTACAATGAGCAGTTCTTC. Translating it yields CASSFSIGVAPSSYNEQFF. Looking up the rest from reference TRBV28 and TRBJ2-1 gives the full variable domain: DVKVTQSSRYLVKRTGEKVFLECVQDMDHENMFWYRQDPGLGLRLIYFSYDVKMKEKGDIPEGYSVSREKKERFSLILESASTNQTSMYLCASSFSIGVAPSSYNEQFFGPGTRLTVL.